Listed here are 10 T cell receptor beta chains from one sample, sequenced in a study of molecular identifiers for immune sequencing clone quantification. MiXCR was run by TCRdb on the PCR reads, yielding one entry per CDR3 protein. The repertoire holds 400,000 to 600,000 distinct CDR3 sequences, with about 25% as singletons. Sequenced input: naive CD8+ T cells from blood, with Jurkat cell RNA spiked in. Subset described: FACS-sorted CD8+CD4-CCR7+CD45RA+ naive T cells. These receptors were taken from a human donor in good health. Some libraries in this study had Jurkat cell RNA spiked in.

The chain employs TRBV4-3 and TRBJ1-1; D gene uncertain. Trimming removed 0 bases at V and 0 bases at J, with 11 bases between. Germline V gene data show CDR1 as LGHNA and CDR2 as YSLEER. This CDR3 comprises 16 residues. The DNA for the CDR3 is TGCGCCAGCAGCCAAGATTACGGAGGGCTGAACACTGAAGCTTTCTTT. This encodes CASSQDYGGLNTEAFF.

This clonotype was picked up a small number of times. A much larger clonotype is one base distant, so this may be a read error. The rearrangement uses TRBV7-2 and TRBJ2-1; perhaps D is TRBD1 or TRBD2 (6 bases each). Trimming removed 1 base from V and 3 bases from J, with 13 bases in between. The CDR3 sequence is 16 residues long. The germline V gene has CDR1 SGHTA and CDR2 FQGNSA. CDR3 amino acids: CASSLGGTLFYNEQFF. The CDR3 DNA follows: TGTGCCAGCAGCTTAGGCGGGACACTGTTCTACAATGAGCAGTTCTTC.

Comment on this clonotype: A much larger clone differs from this one at a single base, so this may be a read error. V is TRBV28 and J is TRBJ2-5, with D possibly being TRBD1 (5 bases). Germline V CDR1 and CDR2: MDHEN, SYDVKM. The CDR3 consists of 14 residues. Trimming left V 6 bases short and J 5 bases short, with 16 bases between. The CDR3 bases are TGTGCCAGCAGCCCACTTAAGGGGTTGGAGACCCAGTACTTC. It codes for CASSPLKGLETQYF.

This sequence joins TRBV2 and TRBJ2-3, with unresolved D. The CDR3 sequence is 17 residues long. Germline-derived CDR1 and CDR2 are SNHLY and FYNNEI. Trimming removed 3 bases at V and 0 bases at J, with 16 bases between. The CDR3 is CASSDLVADTSTDTQYF. The DNA of the CDR3 is TGTGCCAGCAGTGACCTGGTGGCAGATACTAGCACAGATACGCAGTATTTT.

With respect to this clonotype: A much more abundant neighbour one base away suggests this may be a read error. The gene calls are TRBV7-9 and TRBJ2-3; 8 positions match TRBD2. The J segment lost 3 bases and the V segment lost 4 bases, leaving 9 bases of the junction unmatched. This CDR3 is 16 amino acids long. From germline, CDR1 is SEHNR and CDR2 FQNEAQ (reference sequence). The CDR3 coding sequence is TGTGCCAGCAGCTCAGGCACGGGGGGGATTACAGATACGCAGTATTTT. It codes for CASSSGTGGITDTQYF.

This clonotype occurred a few times. The chain employs TRBV9 and TRBJ1-1; no firm D call. V was clipped by 0 bases and J by 1 base, with 10 bases between them. Germline values: CDR1 SGDLS, CDR2 YYNGEE. This CDR3 spans 15 amino acids. The CDR3 protein is CASSVGGFGNTEAFF. The CDR3, as DNA: TGTGCCAGCAGCGTAGGGGGATTTGGGAACACTGAAGCTTTCTTT.

The sample holds a few counts of this clonotype. The genes are TRBV6-6 and TRBJ2-1; weak D call: TRBD2 (6 bases). Deletions cut 8 bases from V and 7 bases from J, with 12 bases between. The CDR3 has 12 residues. From germline, CDR1 is MNHNY and CDR2 SVGAGI (reference sequence). CDR3 bases: TGTGCCAGCGGGGGACTGGGGAATGAGCAGTTCTTC. This sequence encodes CASGGLGNEQFF.

This clonotype occurred a few times. The rearrangement uses TRBV4-3 and TRBJ2-7, with 10 bases lining up with TRBD1. The CDR3 is 16 amino acids. The V gene's germline CDR1 is LGHNA and CDR2 YSLEER. Trimming took 4 bases from V and 4 from J; bases not matched to a gene: 10. The CDR3 nucleotides read TGCGCCAGCAGCCGAGACTTGACAGGGGGCGGGTACGAGCAGTACTTC. Encoded protein: CASSRDLTGGGYEQYF.

This clonotype was seen a few times. The V and J genes are TRBV21-1 and TRBJ2-5; whether TRBD1, the table's D call, matches the DNA was not checked. TRBV21-1 is classified as a pseudogene. This CDR3 has 15 residues. In DNA form, the CDR3 reads TGTGCCAGCAGCAAACTGGGGCAGTGGGGAGAGACCCAGTACTTC. This encodes CASSKLGQWGETQYF.

This clonotype occurred a few times. The chain combines TRBV27 with TRBJ1-6; no clear D. V lost 8 bases and J lost 7, with 15 bases in between. Germline CDR1 is MNHEY and CDR2 is SMNVEV (reference sequence). The CDR3 runs 14 residues. CDR3 sequence reads: CASSSLVGNSPLHF. CDR3 nucleotide sequence: TGTGCCAGCTCTTCTTTGGTGGGGAATTCACCCCTCCACTTT.